This record covers a single T cell receptor (beta chain). This record comes from a study of control samples from healthy donors and cancer patients. This CDR3 has 14 residues. Looked up from germline, CDR1 is SGHVS and CDR2 is FNYEAQ. The trim removed 5 bases at V and 4 bases at J, leaving 5 bases unmatched. The assay was immunoSEQ multiplex PCR, and TCRdb's table has in-frame clones only and misses some. The table includes hundreds of thousands of clones, about 80% detected once. Input material: PBMCs. The chain recombines TRBV7-6 with TRBJ1-3; 7 nucleotides match TRBD1. This TCR was sampled from an older woman with lung cancer. CDR3 loop: CASSPQGTGNTIYF. DNA of the CDR3: TGTGCCAGCAGCCCACAGGGGACCGGAAACACCATATATTTT. Together with reference TRBV7-6 and TRBJ1-3, the CDR3 gives the full variable domain: GAGVSQSPRYKVTKRGQDVALRCDPISGHVSLYWYRQALGQGPEFLTYFNYEAQQDKSGLPNDRFSAERPEGSISTLTIQRTEQRDSAMYRCASSPQGTGNTIYFGEGSWLTVV.